The clone carrying this T cell receptor (delta chain) was seen a few times. The protein given by TCRdb reflects a much larger clone and differs at residue 10 from this DNA's translation, likely from a read error; the protein shown is the DNA's translation. The receptor sequences were amplified from genomic DNA of peripheral blood mononuclear cells. This sample was taken from a study of gamma delta lymphoproliferative disorders and STAT genes. The CDR3 loop spans 15 amino acids. V shed 3 bases and J shed 5 bases, with 18 bases lying between them. Germline V gene data show CDR1 as GEAIGNYY and CDR2 as EKD. TCRdb re-called clones from the multiplex PCR reads using CATT. The table lists about 3,800 delta-chain clones, roughly 1% of them singletons.

The sequence was collected from a human donor in good health. The V and J genes are TRDV2 and TRDJ1; tentatively, D is TRDD3 (6 bases). Material for sequencing was blood. The CDR3 nucleotides read TGTGCCTGTGACGGAGTGAGTGGGGGCCTAGATAAACTCATCTTT. This encodes CACDGVSGGLDKLIF.